Below, 5 T cell receptor beta chains from the same sample are listed, as sequenced in a study of T cell repertoires in cytomegalovirus infection. TCRdb reprocessed the reads via MiXCR and lists one record per CDR3 protein. The table includes around 450,000 distinct CDR3 sequences, roughly 30% detected once. Sample: PBMCs. These receptors all come from a human donor in good health (CMV status not recorded). Some clones in this sample may be carry-over from other donors' samples.

This clonotype was seen more than once but under ten times. The chain joins TRBV5-5 to TRBJ1-3, with D hard to call. CDR3 length: 15 amino acids. The V gene lost 1 base and the J gene lost 4 bases, with 12 bases spanning the gap. CDR1 is SGHKS and CDR2 is YYEKEE in the germline V gene (reference sequence). CDR3 bases: TGTGCCAGCAGCTTGTCGGGGAGTGCGGGAAACACCATATATTTT. It yields the protein CASSLSGSAGNTIYF. The full variable domain, with the rest looked up from reference TRBV5-5 and TRBJ1-3, is DAGVTQSPTHLIKTRGQQVTLRCSPISGHKSVSWYQQVLGQGPQFIFQYYEKEERGRGNFPDRFSARQFPNYSSELNVNALLLGDSALYLCASSLSGSAGNTIYFGEGSWLTVV.

This clonotype was counted ten times or more. J is TRBJ2-5 and V is TRBV7-8; 7 nucleotides match TRBD1. Germline CDR1 is SGHVS and CDR2 is FQNEAQ. This CDR3 region has 14 residues. V was clipped by 3 bases and J by 2 bases; unmatched bases: 3. CDR3 nucleotide sequence: TGTGCCAGCAGCTTGGGGGACAGTCAAGAGACCCAGTACTTC. Its translation: CASSLGDSQETQYF. Drawing the rest from reference TRBV7-8 and TRBJ2-5, the complete variable domain is GAGVSQSPRYKVAKRGQDVALRCDPISGHVSLFWYQQALGQGPEFLTYFQNEAQLDKSGLPSDRFFAERPEGSVSTLKIQRTQQEDSAVYLCASSLGDSQETQYFGPGTRLLVL.

At least ten counts were recorded for this clonotype. V is TRBV11-2 and J is TRBJ1-6; 11 bases map to TRBD1. V shed 5 bases, J shed 7 bases, and the junction held 4 bases outside the gene matches. The CDR3 covers 15 residues. Per the germline V gene, CDR1 is SGHAT and CDR2 is FQNNGV. The CDR3 loop is CASSARDRGNSPLHF. Written as DNA, the CDR3 is TGTGCCAGCAGCGCTCGGGACAGGGGGAATTCACCCCTCCACTTT.

The table lists this clonotype with a few counts. In nucleotides, the CDR3 is TGTGCCAGCAGTTCGACCCCTCGCGGGGACACTGAAGCTTTCTTT. It codes for CASSSTPRGDTEAFF. This sequence joins TRBV6-2 or TRBV6-3 and TRBJ1-1; D gene ambiguous. Germline V gene data show CDR1 as MNHEY and CDR2 as SVGEGT. Trimming removed 4 bases at V and 3 bases at J, with 15 bases between. The CDR3 runs 15 residues.

This clonotype was detected a few times. The rearrangement uses TRBV19 and TRBJ1-5; the D gene is possibly TRBD1 (6 bases). V was trimmed by 3 bases and J by 2 bases, leaving 11 bases between them. Germline CDR1 reads LNHDA; CDR2 reads SQIVND (reference sequence). The CDR3 runs 15 residues. CDR3 DNA: TGTGCCAGTAGTATTCGGGGGGCACGCAATCAGCCCCAGCATTTT. Translating it yields CASSIRGARNQPQHF.